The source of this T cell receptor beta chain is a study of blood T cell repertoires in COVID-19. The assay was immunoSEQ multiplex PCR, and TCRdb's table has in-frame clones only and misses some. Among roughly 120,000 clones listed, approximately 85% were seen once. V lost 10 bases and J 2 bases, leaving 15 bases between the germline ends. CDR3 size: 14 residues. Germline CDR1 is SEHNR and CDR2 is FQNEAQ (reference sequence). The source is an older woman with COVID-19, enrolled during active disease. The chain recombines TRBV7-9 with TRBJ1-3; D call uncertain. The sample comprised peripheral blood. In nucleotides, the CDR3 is TGTGCCACCCTCCGGGGAAAGACTGGAAACACCATATATTTT. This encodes CATLRGKTGNTIYF.